These T cell receptor beta chains were read from a single sample in a study of CD8+ T cells in alopecia areata. TCRdb keeps only in-frame clones here, not all; method: immunoSEQ multiplex PCR. The profile shows 150,000 or so clones, approximately 87% of them singletons. Sequenced here: CD8+ T cells sorted from blood, sampled at week 0. Receptors were obtained from a human donor with alopecia areata. Each CDR3 is given with its conserved first and last residue. The D gene is left open where the match is weak. Clone size, where shown, is once, few, many, or a class for clones that have expanded.

clone_size j_call d_call v_call cdr3_aa cdr3_nt
- TRBJ2-3 TRBD2 TRBV27 CASSFLGFRSGSWASTDTQYF TGTGCCAGCAGTTTTCTAGGGTTTCGTAGCGGGAGTTGGGCTAGCACAGATACGCAGTATTTT
- TRBJ2-7 TRBD1 TRBV27 CASSSLRTGLYEQYF TGTGCCAGCAGCTCTCTCCGGACAGGGCTCTACGAGCAGTACTTC
- TRBJ2-7 - TRBV29-1 CSVEAGALYEQYF TGCAGCGTTGAGGCAGGGGCACTCTACGAGCAGTACTTC
- TRBJ2-7 TRBD1 TRBV27 CASSLSGTGGEQYF TGTGCCAGCAGTTTAAGTGGGACAGGGGGCGAGCAGTACTTC
- TRBJ1-2 TRBD1 TRBV5-1 CASSLYGDSTNYGYTF TGCGCCAGCAGCTTGTACGGGGACAGTACAAACTATGGCTACACCTTC
- TRBJ1-3 - TRBV7-9 CASSHEGDSGNTIYF TGTGCCAGCAGCCACGAGGGGGACTCTGGAAACACCATATATTTT
once TRBJ1-1 - TRBV27 CASSRAGEAFF TGTGCCAGCAGTCGGGCGGGTGAAGCTTTCTTT
- TRBJ2-3 - TRBV7-9 CASSLDGAGDTQYF TGTGCCAGCAGCTTAGACGGGGCGGGAGATACGCAGTATTTT
- TRBJ1-5 - TRBV27 CASSRAAFGQPQHF TGTGCCAGCAGTAGGGCGGCCTTCGGTCAGCCCCAGCATTTT
- TRBJ1-5 - TRBV13 CASSSGRVNQPQHF TGTGCCAGCAGTTCCGGCAGGGTCAATCAGCCCCAGCATTTT
- TRBJ1-2 TRBD1 TRBV19 CASSIGTGYGYTF TGTGCCAGTAGTATTGGGACAGGGTATGGCTACACCTTC
once TRBJ2-7 TRBD1 TRBV19 CAVSPRDSPYEQYF TGTGCCGTCTCACCACGGGACAGCCCTTACGAGCAGTACTTC
- TRBJ2-7 - TRBV27 CASSWDGGSYEQYF TGTGCCAGCAGTTGGGACGGAGGAAGCTACGAGCAGTACTTC
- TRBJ2-2 - TRBV29-1 CSATSLAGELFF TGCAGCGCCACTAGTTTAGCCGGGGAGCTGTTTTTT
- TRBJ1-4 TRBD1 TRBV4-1 CASSRAAGGGEKLFF TGCGCCAGCAGCCGGGCGGCAGGGGGCGGTGAAAAACTGTTTTTT
- TRBJ1-2 TRBD1 TRBV5-6 CASSYPAGQGINYGYTF TGTGCCAGCAGCTACCCCGCAGGACAGGGAATAAACTATGGCTACACCTTC
- TRBJ2-3 - TRBV6-1 CASSDEETDTQYF TGTGCCAGCAGTGACGAGGAGACAGATACGCAGTATTTT
- TRBJ1-4 - TRBV5-4 CASSLAGYEKLFF TGTGCCAGCAGCTTGGCAGGGTACGAAAAACTGTTTTTT
- TRBJ2-7 - TRBV29-1 CSVHLAGAYEQYF TGCAGCGTCCATCTGGCAGGAGCCTACGAGCAGTACTTC
- TRBJ2-1 TRBD1 TRBV15 CATSRDLDRALGNEQFF TGTGCCACCAGCAGAGATTTGGACAGGGCTTTGGGCAATGAGCAGTTCTTC
once TRBJ2-7 - TRBV4-1 CASSQDSSYEQYF TGCGCCAGCAGCCAAGACAGCTCCTACGAGCAGTACTTC
- TRBJ1-1 - TRBV4-1 CASSQVVSGALNTEAFF TGCGCCAGCAGCCAAGTAGTATCGGGGGCGCTGAACACTGAAGCTTTCTTT
- TRBJ2-1 TRBD2 TRBV23-1 CASSQGPSGYNEQFF TGCGCCAGCAGTCAGGGGCCTAGCGGATACAATGAGCAGTTCTTC
- TRBJ2-5 - TRBV7-9 CASSSAGYQETQYF TGTGCCAGCAGCTCTGCCGGGTACCAAGAGACCCAGTACTTC
once TRBJ2-5 TRBD1 TRBV15 CATSRGGTVYETQYF TGTGCCACCAGCAGAGGGGGGACAGTTTATGAGACCCAGTACTTC
- TRBJ2-1 - TRBV4-1 CASTPGRLTYNEQFF TGCGCCAGCACCCCCGGGAGACTCACCTACAATGAGCAGTTCTTC
- TRBJ1-5 TRBD1 TRBV15 CATSKATGGSDQPQHF TGTGCCACCAGCAAGGCAACAGGGGGCAGCGATCAGCCCCAGCATTTT
- TRBJ1-1 - TRBV14 CASSQDLGRGNTEAFF TGTGCCAGCAGCCAAGATTTGGGCAGGGGGAACACTGAAGCTTTCTTT
- TRBJ2-7 TRBD1 TRBV27 CASTQGAYYEQYF TGTGCCAGCACTCAGGGGGCTTATTACGAGCAGTACTTC
- TRBJ2-1 - TRBV9 CASSVETGLQFF TGTGCCAGCAGCGTAGAAACGGGATTGCAGTTCTTC
- TRBJ2-3 TRBD1 TRBV5-1 CASSLAQGAFTDTQYF TGCGCCAGCAGCTTGGCGCAGGGGGCATTCACAGATACGCAGTATTTT
- TRBJ1-2 TRBD1 TRBV19 CASSQGAWGYTF TGTGCCAGTAGCCAGGGGGCGTGGGGCTACACCTTC
- TRBJ2-1 - TRBV30 CAWSANEQFF TGTGCCTGGTCTGCGAATGAGCAGTTCTTC
- TRBJ2-7 - TRBV27 CASSGGLPREQYF TGTGCCAGCAGCGGTGGACTACCGAGGGAGCAGTACTTC
- TRBJ2-7 TRBD2 TRBV10-2 CASSEGGGVYEQYF TGCGCCAGCAGTGAAGGCGGGGGGGTCTACGAGCAGTACTTC
- TRBJ1-2 TRBD1 TRBV6-1 CASSSRTGFGGYTF TGTGCCAGCAGTTCTCGGACAGGGTTCGGTGGCTACACCTTC
- TRBJ1-2 - TRBV6-1 CASSEVKLFATF TGTGCCAGCAGTGAAGTTAAACTCTTCGCGACCTTC
- TRBJ2-7 TRBD1 TRBV19 CASRPGQGFYEQYF TGTGCCAGTAGGCCGGGACAGGGCTTCTACGAGCAGTACTTC
once TRBJ2-2 - TRBV7-8 CASSIEPRDLVTGELFF TGTGCCAGCAGCATTGAACCCCGGGACCTTGTAACCGGGGAGCTGTTTTTT
- TRBJ2-1 - TRBV27 CASSLLSSSVNEQFF TGTGCCAGCAGTCTACTCTCTAGCTCGGTCAATGAGCAGTTCTTC
- TRBJ2-7 - TRBV7-7 CASSFGDGTYEQYF TGTGCTAGCAGCTTCGGGGACGGGACCTACGAGCAGTACTTC
- TRBJ2-1 - TRBV30 CAWSVWGGEQFF TGTGCCTGGAGTGTTTGGGGAGGTGAGCAGTTCTTC
- TRBJ2-5 - TRBV27 CASSLSMSGETQYF TGTGCCAGCAGTTTATCGATGTCTGGGGAGACCCAGTACTTC
- TRBJ2-7 - TRBV27 CASSLTTGSSYEQYF TGTGCCAGCAGTCTCACTACAGGGAGCTCCTACGAGCAGTACTTC
few TRBJ2-7 TRBD2 TRBV29-1 CSVEDRFVAISGSYYEQYF TGCAGCGTTGAAGATCGGTTCGTGGCAATAAGCGGGAGTTACTACGAGCAGTACTTC
- TRBJ2-2 - TRBV9 CASSVGSTGELFF TGTGCCAGCAGCGTAGGAAGCACCGGGGAGCTGTTTTTT
once TRBJ2-3 - TRBV19 CASSTPEDGFNTDTQYF TGTGCCAGTAGTACTCCCGAGGACGGCTTTAACACAGATACGCAGTATTTT
- TRBJ2-7 - TRBV6-5 CASSYVNSYEQYF TGTGCCAGCAGTTACGTGAACTCCTACGAGCAGTACTTC
- TRBJ2-7 - TRBV30 CAWEQGVAYEQYF TGTGCCTGGGAACAGGGAGTGGCCTACGAGCAGTACTTC
- TRBJ2-7 - TRBV5-1 CASQDDHYEQYF TGCGCCAGCCAGGACGATCACTACGAGCAGTACTTC